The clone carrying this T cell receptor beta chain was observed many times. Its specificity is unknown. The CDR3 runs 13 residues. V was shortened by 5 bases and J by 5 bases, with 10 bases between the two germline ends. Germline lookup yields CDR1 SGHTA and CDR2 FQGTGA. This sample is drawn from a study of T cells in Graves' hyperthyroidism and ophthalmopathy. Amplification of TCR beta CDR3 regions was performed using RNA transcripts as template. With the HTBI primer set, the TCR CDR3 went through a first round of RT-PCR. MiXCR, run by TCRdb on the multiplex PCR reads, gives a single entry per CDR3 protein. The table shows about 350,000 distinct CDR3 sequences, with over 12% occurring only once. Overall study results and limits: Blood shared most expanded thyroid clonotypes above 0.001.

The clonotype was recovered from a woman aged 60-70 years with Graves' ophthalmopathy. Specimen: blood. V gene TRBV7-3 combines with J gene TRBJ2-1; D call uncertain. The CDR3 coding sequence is TGTGCCAGCAGCCCAAGGACCGACAATGAGCAGTTCTTC. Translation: CASSPRTDNEQFF.